This TCR beta chain derives from a study of CD8+ T cells in alopecia areata. Looking at the study overall: A 6-month period off drug followed tofacitinib, which lasted 6 to 18 months. Study-level results: Expanded CD8+ clones among the top 100, and scalp clonality, were significantly decreased by tofacitinib. Many of the expanded lesional clones endured in scalp and blood while on tofacitinib. Lesional scalp exceeded normal scalp in clonality, especially in alopecia totalis/universalis.

CDR1 is SGHTA, CDR2 FQGNSA, per germline. This CDR3 is built from 12 residues. V was shortened by 5 bases and J by 1 base, with 5 bases between the two germline ends. RNA, once extracted, was reverse transcribed into cDNA for use as the sequencing template. The method was immunoSEQ multiplex PCR; TCRdb's version includes in-frame clones alone and lacks a portion of them. The table records approximately 180,000 clones, roughly 63% of them present only once. Treatment denoted: oral pan-JAK inhibitor, 5-10 mg twice daily. Note on this clone: As yet, its antigen is unknown.

The chain employs TRBV7-2 and TRBJ2-5, with D unclear. Specimen: CD4+ T cells sorted from blood, collected between weeks 55 and 65, from a patient treated with tofacitinib. The TCR originated in a human donor with alopecia areata. CDR3 sequence (DNA): TGTGCCAGCAGCAGACCCCAAGAGACCCAGTACTTC. Its protein is CASSRPQETQYF.